This note documents a single T cell receptor (beta chain) sequence. It has no known antigen specificity. Per-nucleotide qualities are absent, and no much larger clonotype sits a single base away. The sample comes from a study of blood T cell repertoires in COVID-19 (dated by TCRdb to the early 2020s). Background on the whole study: ImmuneRACE Cohort 3 recovered participants were defined by two consecutive negative NP/OP PCR tests, healthcare professional clearance, or symptom resolution. Samples from collaborators originated in the United States, Italy and Spain and spanned both the acute and convalescent phases of COVID-19. The material from the prospective study consisted of cDNA or gDNA derived from T cells, B-cell-depleted T cells, or PBMCs. Deeply sampled blood TCRbeta repertoires from subjects exposed to, actively infected with, or recovered from COVID-19 were included in the dataset. The repertoires were made available in a free public database intended to serve as a resource for research on the immune response to SARS-CoV-2. The samples were drawn from two sources: the first 160 participants of the ongoing ImmuneRACE study, and some 1,300 subjects contributed by 6 global collaborators. Sample metadata almost always included a de-identified subject ID, COVID-19 status, age in years and sex. Where available, HLA class I and class II types were obtained from metadata supplied by the sample provider rather than from assay-based typing. Broad study findings and their caveats: How much clinical and demographic metadata was included differed by source and by participant, and the metadata was provided uncurated.

CDR1 and CDR2 are drawn from the germline V gene: SGHTA, FQGNSA. From the cysteine up to the phenylalanine, the CDR3 has a length of 15 residues. Only the CDR3 DNA is retained, 45 bases long and in frame from the first base. Trimming costs V 3 bases and J 0 bases, and their ends lie 9 bases apart. The immunoSEQ Assay, a bias-controlled multiplex PCR, was used to amplify TCRbeta CDR3 regions from genomic DNA. In the source study's methods: Nucleated cell counts per sample were estimated from amplification of reference gene primers within the assay. To quantify the absolute abundance of each unique TCRbeta CDR3 rearrangement, sequence reads were collapsed and filtered. For each sample, productive Simpson clonality was calculated as the square root of Simpson's diversity index over productive rearrangements. In its TCRdb copy, this immuneACCESS table keeps in-frame sequences only and misses some clones. Where compared with another copy, unresolved V genes explain less than half of these, and the others have no known cause. V and J calls and clone size are copied from that table; D and trimming were computed from the DNA. Present in this sample are over 110,000 clones, nearly 85% of which were seen just once. The ten largest make up roughly 3.8% of the sample.

Enrolling through a virtual design, the prospective study's participants ranged in age from about 18 to 89 years and lived across 20 to 30 United States geographic areas. In the prospective study, participants were assigned to cohorts based on the clinical history participants reported in a screening survey and a study questionnaire. In the prospective study, whole blood, serum and a nasopharyngeal or oropharyngeal swab were collected from each participant by mobile phlebotomists. Over a roughly 2-month period, participants in the prospective study had the option of providing additional blood draws and questionnaires. Prospective study blood samples were shipped either frozen or at room temperature before DNA extraction.

This chain joins TRBV7-2 to TRBJ1-5, with the D gene not clear enough to name. The sequencing sample was made of PBMCs or T cells enriched from blood (not recorded which). The receptor comes from a man aged 50 or older in a cohort exposed to, infected with or recovered from COVID-19 (not recorded which). The CDR3 protein: CASSFLTGSNQPQHF. The DNA sequence is TGTGCCAGCAGCTTTTTGACGGGTAGCAATCAGCCCCAGCATTTT.